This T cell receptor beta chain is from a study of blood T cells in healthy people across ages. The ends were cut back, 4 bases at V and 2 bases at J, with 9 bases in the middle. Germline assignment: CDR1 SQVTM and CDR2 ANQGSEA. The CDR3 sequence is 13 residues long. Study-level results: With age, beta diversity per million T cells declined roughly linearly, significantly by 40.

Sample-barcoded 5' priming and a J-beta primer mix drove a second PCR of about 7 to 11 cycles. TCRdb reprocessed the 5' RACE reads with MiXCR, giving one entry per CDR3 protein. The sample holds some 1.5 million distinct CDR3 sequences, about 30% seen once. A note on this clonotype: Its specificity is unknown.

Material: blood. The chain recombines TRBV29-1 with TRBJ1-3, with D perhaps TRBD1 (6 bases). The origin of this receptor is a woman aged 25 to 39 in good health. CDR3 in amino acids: CSVVSGAGNTIYF. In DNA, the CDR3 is TGCAGCGTTGTATCAGGGGCTGGAAACACCATATATTTT.